This T cell receptor (beta chain) originates from a study of blood T cell repertoires in COVID-19. Across the study: Some COVID-19 samples were acute and others convalescent; all came from the United States, Italy and Spain.

In the source study's methods: Estimation of nucleated cell counts relied on the amplification of reference gene primers. Using immunoSEQ multiplex PCR, the repertoire was profiled, and TCRdb retains in-frame clones only, with some absent. Clone size and V and J calls were adopted from that table, with D and trimming inferred from the DNA. Of some 190,000 clones in the sample, about 80% were seen once. Germline V lookup: CDR1 SNHLY, CDR2 FYNNEI. Deletions cut 4 bases from V and 4 bases from J, with 20 bases between. The CDR3 is made up of 16 amino acids. This chain connects TRBV2 to TRBJ2-7; D not resolved. This clonotype was sampled from a woman in her forties or fifties with active or convalescent COVID-19. Sample: peripheral blood. This CDR3 is CASSVDAVYFSYEQYF. The CDR3 nucleotides read TGTGCCAGCAGTGTCGATGCAGTGTATTTCTCGTACGAGCAGTACTTC. Full variable domain (rest looked up from reference TRBV2 and TRBJ2-7): EPEVTQTPSHQVTQMGQEVILRCVPISNHLYFYWYRQILGQKVEFLVSFYNNEISEKSEIFDDQFSVERPDGSNFTLKIRSTKLEDSAMYFCASSVDAVYFSYEQYFGPGTRLTVT.